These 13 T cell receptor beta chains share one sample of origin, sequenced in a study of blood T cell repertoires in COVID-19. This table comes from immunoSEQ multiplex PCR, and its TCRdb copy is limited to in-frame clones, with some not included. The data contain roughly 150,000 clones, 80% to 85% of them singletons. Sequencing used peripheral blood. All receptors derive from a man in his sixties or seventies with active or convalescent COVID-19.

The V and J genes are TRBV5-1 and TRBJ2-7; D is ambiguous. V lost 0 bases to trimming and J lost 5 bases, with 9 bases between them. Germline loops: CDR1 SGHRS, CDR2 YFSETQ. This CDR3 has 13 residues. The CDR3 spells CASSLAYPNEQYF. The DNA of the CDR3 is TGCGCCAGCAGCTTGGCCTACCCAAACGAGCAGTACTTC.

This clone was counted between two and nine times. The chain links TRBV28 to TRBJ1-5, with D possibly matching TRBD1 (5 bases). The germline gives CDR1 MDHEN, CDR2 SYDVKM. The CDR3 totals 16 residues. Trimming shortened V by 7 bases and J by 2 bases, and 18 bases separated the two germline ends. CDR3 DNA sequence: TGTGCCAGCACACCCCAGGGTCGTAAGGGCAATCAGCCCCAGCATTTT. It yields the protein CASTPQGRKGNQPQHF.

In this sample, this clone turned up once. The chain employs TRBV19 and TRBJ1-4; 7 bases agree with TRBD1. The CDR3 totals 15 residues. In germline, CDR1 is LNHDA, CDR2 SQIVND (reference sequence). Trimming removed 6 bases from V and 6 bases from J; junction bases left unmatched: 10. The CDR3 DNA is TGTGCCAGTAGGGTTTTTGGGACAGCAGATGAAAAACTGTTTTTT. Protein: CASRVFGTADEKLFF.

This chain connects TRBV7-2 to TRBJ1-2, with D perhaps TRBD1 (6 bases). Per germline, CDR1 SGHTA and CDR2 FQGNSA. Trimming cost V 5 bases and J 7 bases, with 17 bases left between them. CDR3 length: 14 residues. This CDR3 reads CASSLLGGGSGYTF. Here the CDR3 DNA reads TGTGCCAGCAGCCTTCTGGGGGGCGGGAGTGGCTACACCTTC. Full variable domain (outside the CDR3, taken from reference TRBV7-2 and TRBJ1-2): GAGVSQSPSNKVTEKGKDVELRCDPISGHTALYWYRQSLGQGLEFLIYFQGNSAPDKSGLPSDRFSAERTGGSVSTLTIQRTQQEDSAVYLCASSLLGGGSGYTFGSGTRLTVV.

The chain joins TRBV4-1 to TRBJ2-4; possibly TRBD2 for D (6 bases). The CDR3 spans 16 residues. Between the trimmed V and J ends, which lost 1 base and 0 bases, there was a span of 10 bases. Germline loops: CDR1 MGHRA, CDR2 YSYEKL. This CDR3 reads CASSQVPGLAKNIQYF. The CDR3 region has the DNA TGCGCCAGCAGCCAAGTCCCGGGACTAGCCAAAAACATTCAGTACTTC.

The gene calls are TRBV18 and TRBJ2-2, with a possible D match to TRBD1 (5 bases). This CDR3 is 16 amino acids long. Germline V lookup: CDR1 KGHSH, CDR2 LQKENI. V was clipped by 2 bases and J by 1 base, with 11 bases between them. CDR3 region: CASSPYGALNTGELFF. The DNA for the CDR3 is TGTGCCAGCTCACCATATGGGGCTTTGAACACCGGGGAGCTGTTTTTT.

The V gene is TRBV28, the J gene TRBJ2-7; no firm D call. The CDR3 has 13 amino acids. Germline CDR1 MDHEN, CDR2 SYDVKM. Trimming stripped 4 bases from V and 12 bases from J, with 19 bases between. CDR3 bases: TGTGCCAGCAGTTCTACGCGGCGTGCCTACCCGTACTTC. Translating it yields CASSSTRRAYPYF.

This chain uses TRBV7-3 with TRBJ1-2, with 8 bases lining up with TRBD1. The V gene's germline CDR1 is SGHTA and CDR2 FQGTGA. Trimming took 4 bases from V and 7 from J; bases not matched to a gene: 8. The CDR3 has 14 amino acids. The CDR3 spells CASSSTGQGGGYTF. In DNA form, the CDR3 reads TGTGCCAGCAGCTCAACAGGACAGGGTGGTGGCTACACCTTC.

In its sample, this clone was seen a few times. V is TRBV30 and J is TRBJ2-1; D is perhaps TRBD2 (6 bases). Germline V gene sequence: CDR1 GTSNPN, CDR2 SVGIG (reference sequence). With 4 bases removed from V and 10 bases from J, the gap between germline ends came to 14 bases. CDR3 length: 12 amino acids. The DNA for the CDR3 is TGTGCCTGGACGCCGGAGGGGCGGGAGCAGTTCTTC. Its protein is CAWTPEGREQFF.

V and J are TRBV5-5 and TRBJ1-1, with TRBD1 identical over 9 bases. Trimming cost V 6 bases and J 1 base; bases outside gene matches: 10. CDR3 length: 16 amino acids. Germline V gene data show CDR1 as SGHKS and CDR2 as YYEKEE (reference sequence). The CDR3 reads CASTPLQGAANTEAFF. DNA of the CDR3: TGTGCCAGCACCCCCTTACAGGGGGCGGCGAACACTGAAGCTTTCTTT.

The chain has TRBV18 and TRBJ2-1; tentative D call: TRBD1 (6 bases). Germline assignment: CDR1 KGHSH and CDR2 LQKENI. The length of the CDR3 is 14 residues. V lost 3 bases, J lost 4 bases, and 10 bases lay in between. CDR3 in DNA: TGTGCCAGCTCACCGGACAGATTATACAATGAGCAGTTCTTC. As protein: CASSPDRLYNEQFF.

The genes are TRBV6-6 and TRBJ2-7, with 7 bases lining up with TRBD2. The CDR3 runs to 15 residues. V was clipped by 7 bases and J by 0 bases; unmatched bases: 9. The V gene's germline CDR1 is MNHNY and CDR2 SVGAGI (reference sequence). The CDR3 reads CASTHSGRASYEQYF. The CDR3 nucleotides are TGTGCCAGCACCCATAGTGGGAGGGCCTCCTACGAGCAGTACTTC.

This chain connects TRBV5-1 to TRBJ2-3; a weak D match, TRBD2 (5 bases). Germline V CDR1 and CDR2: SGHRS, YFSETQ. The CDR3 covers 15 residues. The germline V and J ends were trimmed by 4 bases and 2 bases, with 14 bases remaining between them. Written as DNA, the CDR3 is TGCGCCAGCAGCCCGAGGGTGGAGATCACAGATACGCAGTATTTT. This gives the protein CASSPRVEITDTQYF.